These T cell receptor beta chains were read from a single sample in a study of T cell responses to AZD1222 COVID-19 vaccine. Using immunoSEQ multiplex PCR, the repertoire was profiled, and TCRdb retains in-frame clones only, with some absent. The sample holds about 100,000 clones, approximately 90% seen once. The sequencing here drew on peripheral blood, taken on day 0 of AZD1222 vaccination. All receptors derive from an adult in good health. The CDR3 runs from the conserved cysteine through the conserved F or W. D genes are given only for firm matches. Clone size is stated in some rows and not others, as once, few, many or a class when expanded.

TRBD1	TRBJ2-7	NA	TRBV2	TGTGCCAGGTCGGACGACAGGGCCCTAAGCTCCTACGAGCAGTACTTC	CARSDDRALSSYEQYF
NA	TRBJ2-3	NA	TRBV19	TGTGCCAGTAAGATGGAGCGGTCCACAGATACGCAGTATTTT	CASKMERSTDTQYF
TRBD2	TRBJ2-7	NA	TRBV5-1	TGCGCCAGCAGCTTGGAGTTGACTAGCGGCACCTACGAGCAGTACTTC	CASSLELTSGTYEQYF
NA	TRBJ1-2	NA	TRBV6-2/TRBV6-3	TGTGCCAGCAGTTACACAAGACACGGGACACTTTCTTCGTCCCACGTCAGTGGCTACACCTTC	CASSYTRHGTLSSSHVSGYTF
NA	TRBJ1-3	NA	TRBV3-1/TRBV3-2	TGTGCCAGCAGCCAGGGACCGATTTCCGGGACGGGACCCTCTGGAAACACCATATATTTT	CASSQGPISGTGPSGNTIYF
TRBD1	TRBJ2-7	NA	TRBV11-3	TGTGCCAGCCGGGGAGATATACAGGGGGCTAACGACGAGCAGTACTTC	CASRGDIQGANDEQYF
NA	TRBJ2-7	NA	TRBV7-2	TGTGCCAGCAGCTTAGGTGGGGACCAAATCTACGAGCAGTACTTC	CASSLGGDQIYEQYF
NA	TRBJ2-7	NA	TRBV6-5	TGTGCCAGCACCATACAGGGTGAGCAGTACTTC	CASTIQGEQYF
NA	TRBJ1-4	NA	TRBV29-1	TGCAGCGTTGGGGTCAGCCTTAATGAAAAACTGTTTTTT	CSVGVSLNEKLFF
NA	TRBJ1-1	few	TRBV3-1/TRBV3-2	TGTGCCAGCAGCCAAGATAGGGCAGGGGCTGAAGCTTTCTTT	CASSQDRAGAEAFF
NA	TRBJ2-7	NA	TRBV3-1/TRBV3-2	TGTGCCAGCAGCCATTCCCCCCTTGAGAGCTACGAGCAGTACTTC	CASSHSPLESYEQYF
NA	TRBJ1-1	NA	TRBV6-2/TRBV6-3	TGTGCCAGCAGTTACTCGAATCTTATTTCTGGGAACACTGAAGCTTTCTTT	CASSYSNLISGNTEAFF
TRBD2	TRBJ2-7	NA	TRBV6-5	TGTGCCAGCAGTTACGGACTAGAACGAGTCGACGAGCAGTACTTC	CASSYGLERVDEQYF
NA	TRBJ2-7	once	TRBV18	TGTGCCAGCTCACCAGAGCTGGGGGTCTACGAGCAGTACTTC	CASSPELGVYEQYF
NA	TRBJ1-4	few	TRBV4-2	TGTGCCAGCAGCCAAGGTAGGCAGGGCAGTGAAAAACTGTTTTTT	CASSQGRQGSEKLFF
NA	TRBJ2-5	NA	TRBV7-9	TGTGCCAGCAGCTTACTCGGGGATTTCGGGCGAGAGACCCAGTACTTC	CASSLLGDFGRETQYF
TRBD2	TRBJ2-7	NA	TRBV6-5	TGTGCCAGCAGGACTTCTAGCGGGGCCGCCTACGAGCAGTACTTC	CASRTSSGAAYEQYF
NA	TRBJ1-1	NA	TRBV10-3	TGTGCCATCAGTGACGGCACTGAAGCTTTCTTT	CAISDGTEAFF
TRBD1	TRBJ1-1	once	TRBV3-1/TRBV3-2	TGTGCCAGCAGCCAAGAGGCGTCGGGACAGCCTGTACGCGCGTACACTGAAGCTTTCTTT	CASSQEASGQPVRAYTEAFF
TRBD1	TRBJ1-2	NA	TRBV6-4	TGTGCCAGCAGGGACGGACAGGCAGAAGGCTACACCTTC	CASRDGQAEGYTF
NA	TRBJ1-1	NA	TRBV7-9	TGTGCCAGCACAGCCACGGGGACCACTGAAGCTTTCTTT	CASTATGTTEAFF
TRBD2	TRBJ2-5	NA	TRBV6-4	TGTGCCAGCCCTAAATCCGGGACTAGCGGGAGGTTTACCAACGAAGAGACCCAGTACTTC	CASPKSGTSGRFTNEETQYF
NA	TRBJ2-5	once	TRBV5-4	TGTGCCAGCGCGGAGACCCAGTACTTC	CASAETQYF
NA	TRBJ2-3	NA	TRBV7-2	TGTGCCAGCAGCTTATGGAGGGGGCGAGATACGCAGTATTTT	CASSLWRGRDTQYF
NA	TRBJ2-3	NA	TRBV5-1	TGCGCCAGCAGCTCCTCTTCTCACACAGATACGCAGTATTTT	CASSSSSHTDTQYF